Below, one T cell receptor (beta chain) is given with its context. No antigen is known for it. Base qualities are not at hand, and no much larger clone is one base apart. Other nucleotide sequences in the sample specify the same CDR3. A distance of 4 bases separates the germline ends of V and J, which lose 0 bases and 3 bases respectively. The CDR3 sequence holds 12 residues, the cysteine and phenylalanine included. Just the 36-base CDR3 DNA is kept, in frame starting at base 1. CDR1 and CDR2 (SGHRS, YFSETQ) derive from the germline V gene. This sample stems from a study of memory CD4+ T cells and cytomegalovirus serostatus (dated by TCRdb to the late 2010s). Study-level background: The cohort included some 35 healthy adults from Belgium, of whom 9 were CMV seropositive and about 25 were CMV seronegative. To replicate a published TCR-based CMV serostatus classifier, the researchers sequenced the CD4+ memory TCRbeta repertoires of a Belgian cohort whose cytomegalovirus serostatus was known.

Results the study describes overall, beyond this receptor: For CMV serostatus prediction, a median bootstrapped AUC of roughly 0.94 was reached with the original framework, and a median bootstrapped AUC of approximately 0.89 was reached with a US-trained random forest. Only CD4+CD45RO+ memory cells were sequenced, unlike the original study, which covered naive and memory CD4+ and CD8+ populations. The results were interpreted as suggesting that the CMV-associated TCR signature is largely present in the CD4+ memory repertoire. Among the 150 to 200 previously reported CMV-associated TCRbeta sequences, 67 showed up in the CD4+ memory repertoires, with each one found in between one and five individuals. A median bootstrapped AUC of around 0.94 with a 95% CI of 0.76-1.00 was achieved on the Belgian cohort by the original-framework classifier.

The Quick-DNA Microprep Kit was used to extract genomic DNA from the sorted cells. TCRbeta DNA was amplified with the immunoSEQ hsTCRbeta kit following the manufacturer's protocol. An Illumina MiSeq instrument was used to sequence the TCRbeta libraries. Per the authors' processing: After out-of-frame sequences were removed, 2 million to 2.5 million distinct TCRbeta sequences remained, averaging about 66,813 per individual. Two values were used to score each individual: the count of over 150 previously reported CMV-associated TCRbeta sequences and the total count of productive distinct TCRbeta sequences. A beta-binomial model was reimplemented in Python, and scikit-learn random forests with default parameters were trained on US cohort data. Classifier performance on the Belgian cohort was reported as the median AUC with percentile confidence intervals calculated over 10,000 bootstrap iterations. Drawn from immuneACCESS, this table holds only the in-frame rearrangements with V and J called that TCRdb kept. Clones are partly lost; checked studies trace under half to an unresolved V gene and leave the rest unexplained. The DNA was the basis for D and trimming; V, J and clone size are from that table. The sample profile shows fewer than 50,000 clones; 79% of them were found once. The top ten constitute around 1.1% of the sample.

A FACSAria II was used to sort memory CD4+ T cells, defined as single viable CD3+CD4+CD8-CD45RO+ cells. To determine CMV serostatus, a Roche Elecsys assay was used that detects serum IgG against CMV pp150, pp28, p38 and p52. Once the samples were thawed, total CD4+ T cells were enriched through positive selection using CD4 magnetic microbeads. Samples originated from another study that specifically interrogated the CD4+ T cell memory repertoire. Following standard operating procedures, peripheral blood mononuclear cells were isolated and cryopreserved, while serum was kept at -80 degrees C. The staining relied on CD3-PerCP (BW264/56), CD4-APC (RPA-T4), CD45RO-PE (UCHT1) and CD8-Pacific Orange (3B5) antibodies, and Sytox blue was used to exclude non-viable cells.

The clonotype comes from an adult in good health and CMV-seronegative. The sequenced sample was memory CD4+ T cells from blood. The rearrangement joined TRBV5-1 to TRBJ2-7, with an unclear D gene assignment. The CDR3 is CASSLEGYEQYF. The nucleotide sequence reads as follows: TGCGCCAGCAGCTTGGAAGGCTACGAGCAGTACTTC.